This is a list of T cell receptor beta chains from one sample in a study of blood T cell repertoires in COVID-19. The method was immunoSEQ multiplex PCR; TCRdb's version includes in-frame clones alone and lacks a portion of them. The sample includes 160,000 or so clones, under 95% of them seen just once. Material: peripheral blood. These receptors all come from a man aged 18 to 29 with acute or convalescent COVID-19. CDR3s include the opening cysteine and the closing phenylalanine or tryptophan. The D gene is left open where the match is weak.

>TRBJ1-3|-|TRBV30
CAWSGRTSGNTIYF
>TRBJ1-6|-|TRBV6-1
CASSEPGGDRNNSPLHF
>TRBJ2-7|TRBD2|TRBV7-8
CASSSSGGAYEQYF
>TRBJ1-3|-|TRBV5-1
CASSLTATGNTIYF
>TRBJ1-1|TRBD1|TRBV4-1
CASSPTTGLNTEAFF
>TRBJ1-4|TRBD1|TRBV4-1
CASSQVVTGVEKLFF
>TRBJ1-1|TRBD1|TRBV14
CASSRDRVNTEAFF
>TRBJ1-1|-|TRBV5-8
CASSSPLGGNTEAFF
>TRBJ1-1|-|TRBV27
CASSFRVNTEAFF
>TRBJ2-3|-|TRBV11-2
CASSLGRGAGTSTDTQYF
>TRBJ2-2|TRBD1|TRBV18
CASSPSGQDTGELFF
>TRBJ1-2|-|TRBV4-1
CASSRTDYGYTF
>TRBJ1-1|-|TRBV6-5
CATATGVRAEAFF
>TRBJ2-7|TRBD1|TRBV25-1
CASSEDRGSYEQYF
>TRBJ1-1|-|TRBV6-1
CASSEARQTEAFF
>TRBJ1-5|-|TRBV19
CASSISIGGLSNQPQHF
>TRBJ2-2|-|TRBV5-5
CASSLGAGNTGELFF
>TRBJ1-2|TRBD1|TRBV2
CASSERTGDGYTF
>TRBJ2-7|-|TRBV24-1
CATSDLSGGTYEQYF
>TRBJ1-2|-|TRBV30
CAWIFGLPQSRYGYTF
>TRBJ1-3|-|TRBV21-1
CASSTSPGLHIVNTIYF
>TRBJ1-2|TRBD1|TRBV11-2
CASSLDLGTGSSGGYTF
>TRBJ2-1|-|TRBV5-4
CASSHRRALYNEQFF
>TRBJ1-5|TRBD1|TRBV6-2/TRBV6-3
CASSSRQGISDQPQHF
>TRBJ2-2|TRBD1|TRBV16
CASSRTGTGVGELFF
>TRBJ2-7|TRBD2|TRBV30
CAWGTSLYEQYF
>TRBJ2-7|TRBD1|TRBV18
CASSPPGQGSYEQYF
>TRBJ2-1|TRBD2|TRBV12-3/TRBV12-4
CATHQRDYNEQFF
>TRBJ2-7|TRBD1|TRBV5-1
CASSLIQGASEQYF
>TRBJ2-3|TRBD2|TRBV7-6
CASSLAILTSGRADTQYF
>TRBJ1-1|-|TRBV27
CASKLGELNTEAFF
>TRBJ1-5|TRBD1|TRBV7-8
CASSSRQGGGQPQHF
>TRBJ1-1|TRBD1|TRBV27
CASSLSGGTGAFF
>TRBJ2-2|-|TRBV5-1
CASSFVENTGELFF
>TRBJ2-2|TRBD1|TRBV6-6
CASSQTGQIGNTGELFF
>TRBJ2-2|TRBD1|TRBV4-2
CASSRRDRDWTGELFF
>TRBJ1-5|-|TRBV6-5
CASSYSREGGQPQHF
>TRBJ2-1|-|TRBV11-3
CASSLEGGAFNEQFF
>TRBJ2-5|TRBD2|TRBV6-5
CASSWLAGEEETQYF
>TRBJ2-1|TRBD1|TRBV19
CASSGTGTGAALGSYNEQFF
>TRBJ1-6|-|TRBV30
CAWSETYNSPLHF
>TRBJ1-5|TRBD1|TRBV19
CASSRDRWGNQPQHF